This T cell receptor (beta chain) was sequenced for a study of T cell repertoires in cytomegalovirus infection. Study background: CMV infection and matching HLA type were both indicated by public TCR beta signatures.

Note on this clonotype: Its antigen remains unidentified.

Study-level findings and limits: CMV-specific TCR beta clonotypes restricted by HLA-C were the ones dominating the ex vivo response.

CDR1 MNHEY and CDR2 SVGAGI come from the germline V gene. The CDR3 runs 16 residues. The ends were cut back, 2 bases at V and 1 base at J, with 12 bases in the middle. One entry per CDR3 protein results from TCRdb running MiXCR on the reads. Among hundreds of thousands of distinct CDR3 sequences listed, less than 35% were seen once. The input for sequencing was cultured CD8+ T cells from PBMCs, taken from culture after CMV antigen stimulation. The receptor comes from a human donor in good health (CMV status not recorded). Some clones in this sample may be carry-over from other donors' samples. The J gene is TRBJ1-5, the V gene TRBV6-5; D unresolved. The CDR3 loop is CASSYGPSESNQPQHF. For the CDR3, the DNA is TGTGCCAGCAGTTACGGGCCCTCGGAGAGCAATCAGCCCCAGCATTTT.